The source of this T cell receptor (beta chain) is a study of Graves' ophthalmopathy and Graves' hyperthyroidism (dated by TCRdb to 2016 to 2019). A note on the overall study: Peripheral blood samples were taken at the time of initial diagnosis, before any treatment was given. TCR beta repertoire signatures were used to distinguish Graves' ophthalmopathy from Graves' hyperthyroidism and to predict progression to ophthalmopathy. In total, under 150 blood samples were TCR-sequenced: 40 to 45 ophthalmopathy, about 75 hyperthyroidism and approximately 17 hyperthyroidism-to-ophthalmopathy patients. To explore V-J signatures that separate ophthalmopathy from hyperthyroidism, a discovery set of about a hundred patients was enrolled, consisting of about 41 with ophthalmopathy and some 59 with stable hyperthyroidism. An independent validation cohort was composed of around 19 hyperthyroidism patients and around 16 patients who later progressed from hyperthyroidism to ophthalmopathy. T-cell repertoires of thyroid tissue and blood were compared in over five hyperthyroidism patients. Following sample collection, hyperthyroidism patients were given methimazole at a starting dose of 30 mg daily, and ophthalmopathy patients were given high-dose intravenous methylprednisolone. The 90 to 100 discovery patients were randomly divided into training and test sets at a 7:3 ratio. The paper's findings and limits, for the study overall: Sample size was not predetermined statistically, and investigators were not blinded to group allocation. In validation, the model predicted ophthalmopathy progression with 70.59% sensitivity and 72.22% specificity; roughly eleven predicted patients were CT-confirmed with GO in a median of around 6 months. The 13-signature model separated ophthalmopathy from stable hyperthyroidism with around 90% sensitivity and approximately 83% specificity in cross-validation, and 80%/75% in the test set. Most expanded thyroid clonotypes with frequency above 0.001 were also detected in blood, suggesting blood repertoires may reflect the thyroid immune response.

The ophthalmopathy patients had moderately to severely active disease, with a Clinical Activity Score of 3 or higher, a NOSPECS grade of 4 or higher, and a disease duration of less than 3 months. Anyone with other autoimmune diseases, uncontrolled infections, pregnancy or lactation was excluded from the study. Diagnosis was based on clinical symptoms, serum thyroxine, TRAb, thyroid ultrasound and orbital computed tomography. PBMCs were isolated from 8 to 10 ml of fresh peripheral blood by Ficoll-Paque density gradient centrifugation. Total RNA was extracted with Trizol reagent and quality-checked on an Agilent 2100 Bioanalyzer. The cysteine opens and the phenylalanine closes a CDR3 of 14 amino acids. Of the read, only the CDR3 DNA is kept; its 42 bases are in frame from base 1. V and J are trimmed by 4 bases and 2 bases, and the gene matches miss 5 bases of the junction. CDR1 SGHVS and CDR2 FQNEAQ are derived from the germline V gene.

TCR beta CDR3 regions were amplified from RNA transcripts for repertoire sequencing. A first-round RT-PCR used HTBI primers with the Qiagen OneStep RT-PCR kit, followed by a second-round multiplex PCR, size selection and purification. The libraries underwent paired-end sequencing with 100 bp reads on an Illumina HiSeq2000. The authors processed their data as follows. SOAPnuke was used to process the reads, removing any read that contained adapters or uncalled bases, had a mean Phred below 15, or lacked an exact match to the constant primer or identifier. High-quality paired reads were merged with COPE v1.2.5. Each unique nucleotide sequence was defined as a clonotype, and clonotypes were aligned to IMGT TRB V, D and J references with MiTCR v1.1. The analysis was limited to V-J combinations with a frequency above 0.0001, which together covered roughly 99% of repertoires. For each V-J combination, a TCR clonal expansion and chaos score was defined as F50 clonal expansion divided by the chaos observed in the TCRdist matrix. Welch's t-statistics and random forest were used to reduce the features to about a dozen V-J combinations, which were then used as input to a naive Bayes classifier. Thyroid-blood repertoire similarity was quantified with the Morisita-Horn index. TCRdb reran the public reads through fastp at Q25 and MiXCR, keeping productive beta chains. For every CDR3 protein sequence, its rows merge into one entry that carries the most common genes and DNA. Clone size and V and J calls follow TCRdb, not the original study. The sample profile shows under 200,000 distinct CDR3 sequences; 30% to 45% of them were found once. The top ten clones comprise 5.8% of the sample.

A note on this clonotype: This clone's antigen is unknown. There are no base qualities to consult, and no much larger clone falls within one base.

The rearrangement combines TRBV7-8 with TRBJ2-7; 7 junctional bases match TRBD2. This clonotype was obtained from a woman aged 40-49 years with Graves' ophthalmopathy. Donor details come from another sample of the same person, matched by shared clones. The sequenced sample was peripheral blood. The nucleotides read TGTGCCAGCAGCTCGGCCGGGACTACCTACGAGCAGTACTTC. It specifies CASSSAGTTYEQYF.